This TCR beta chain came from a study of T cell changes during pregnancy in multiple sclerosis. TCRdb's table, derived via immunoSEQ multiplex PCR, lists solely in-frame clones and lacks some. The table lists tens of thousands of clones, over 80% of them singletons, with about 2.2% in the top ten. The ends were cut back, 3 bases at V and 5 bases at J, with 12 bases in the middle. The CDR3 has 13 residues. Germline CDR1 SQVTM, CDR2 ANQGSEA. The source material was peripheral blood, sampled before pregnancy. The chain has TRBV29-1 and TRBJ2-3; D gene ambiguous. The TCR originated in a female donor with multiple sclerosis, enrolled in a pregnancy study. CDR3 sequence (DNA): TGCAGCGTTGAGTGGAAATCAGGAGATACGCAGTATTTT. It yields the protein CSVEWKSGDTQYF.